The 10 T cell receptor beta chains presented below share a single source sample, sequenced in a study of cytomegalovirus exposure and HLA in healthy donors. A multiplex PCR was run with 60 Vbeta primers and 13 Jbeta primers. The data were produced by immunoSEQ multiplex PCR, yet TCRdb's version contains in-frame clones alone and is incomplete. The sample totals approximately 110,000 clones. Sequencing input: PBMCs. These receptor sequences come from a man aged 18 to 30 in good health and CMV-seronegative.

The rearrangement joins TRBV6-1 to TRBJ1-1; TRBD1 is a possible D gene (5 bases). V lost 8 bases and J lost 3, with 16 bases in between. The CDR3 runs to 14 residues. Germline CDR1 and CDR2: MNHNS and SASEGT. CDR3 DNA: TGTGCCAGCTCACTCAGGGTAGCCGACACTGAAGCTTTCTTT. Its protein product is CASSLRVADTEAFF.

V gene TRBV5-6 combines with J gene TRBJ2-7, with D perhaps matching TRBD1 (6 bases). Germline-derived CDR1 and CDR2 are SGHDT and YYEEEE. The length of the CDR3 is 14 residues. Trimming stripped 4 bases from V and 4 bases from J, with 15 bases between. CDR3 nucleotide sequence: TGTGCCAGCAGCCATCCTACCACAGGGTACGAGCAGTACTTC. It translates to CASSHPTTGYEQYF.

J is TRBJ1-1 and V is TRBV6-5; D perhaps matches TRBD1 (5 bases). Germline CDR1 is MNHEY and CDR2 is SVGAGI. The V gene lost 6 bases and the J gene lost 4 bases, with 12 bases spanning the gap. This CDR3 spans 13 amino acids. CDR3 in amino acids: CASSPGSATEAFF. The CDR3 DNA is TGTGCCAGCAGCCCAGGGTCGGCCACTGAAGCTTTCTTT.

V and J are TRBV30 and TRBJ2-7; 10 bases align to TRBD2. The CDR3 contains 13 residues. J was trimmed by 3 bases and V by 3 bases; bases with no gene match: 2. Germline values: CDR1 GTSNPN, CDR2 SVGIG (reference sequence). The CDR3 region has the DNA TGTGCCTGGAGAGGGACTAGCGACTACGAGCAGTACTTC. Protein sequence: CAWRGTSDYEQYF.

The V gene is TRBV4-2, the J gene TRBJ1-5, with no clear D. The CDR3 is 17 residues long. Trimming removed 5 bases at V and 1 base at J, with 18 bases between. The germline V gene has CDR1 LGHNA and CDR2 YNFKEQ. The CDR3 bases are TGTGCCAGCAGCGGCTTCTCAGTGCGGCAGAGCAATCAGCCCCAGCATTTT. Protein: CASSGFSVRQSNQPQHF.

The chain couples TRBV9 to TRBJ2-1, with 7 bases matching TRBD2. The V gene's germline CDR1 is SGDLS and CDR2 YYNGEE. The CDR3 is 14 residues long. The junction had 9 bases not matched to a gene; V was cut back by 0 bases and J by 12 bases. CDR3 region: CASSVGLTSGGQFF. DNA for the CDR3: TGTGCCAGCAGCGTAGGACTCACCTCGGGGGGGCAGTTCTTC.

CDR3 nucleotides: TGTGCCAGCAGTTTATTTGTCAATCGGGAGACCCAGTACTTC. Protein sequence: CASSLFVNRETQYF. J is TRBJ2-5 and V is TRBV27; D is unresolved. This CDR3 is 14 amino acids long. CDR1 and CDR2 (germline): MNHEY, SMNVEV (reference sequence). V gave up 1 base and J gave up 5 bases, with 11 bases separating them.

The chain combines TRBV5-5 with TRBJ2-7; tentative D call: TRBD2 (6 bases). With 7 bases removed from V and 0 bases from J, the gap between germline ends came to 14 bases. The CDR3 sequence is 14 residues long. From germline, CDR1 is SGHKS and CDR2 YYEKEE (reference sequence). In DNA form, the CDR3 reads TGTGCCAGCGGACGGGACTCCAGCTCCTACGAGCAGTACTTC. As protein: CASGRDSSSYEQYF.

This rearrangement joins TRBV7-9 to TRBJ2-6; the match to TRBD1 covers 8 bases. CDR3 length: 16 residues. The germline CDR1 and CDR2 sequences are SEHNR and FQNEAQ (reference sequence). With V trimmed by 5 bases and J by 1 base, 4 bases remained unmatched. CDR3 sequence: CASSGTGWSGANVLTF. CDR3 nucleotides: TGTGCCAGCAGCGGGACAGGCTGGTCTGGGGCCAACGTCCTGACTTTC. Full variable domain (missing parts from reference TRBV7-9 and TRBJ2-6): DTGVSQNPRHKITKRGQNVTFRCDPISEHNRLYWYRQTLGQGPEFLTYFQNEAQLEKSRLLSDRFSAERPKGSFSTLEIQRTEQGDSAMYLCASSGTGWSGANVLTFGAGSRLTVL.

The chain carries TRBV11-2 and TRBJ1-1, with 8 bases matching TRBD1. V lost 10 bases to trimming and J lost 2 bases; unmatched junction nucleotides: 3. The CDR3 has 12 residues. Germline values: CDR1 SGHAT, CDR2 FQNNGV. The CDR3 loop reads CATRGLNTEAFF. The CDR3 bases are TGTGCCACCAGGGGGCTTAACACTGAAGCTTTCTTT. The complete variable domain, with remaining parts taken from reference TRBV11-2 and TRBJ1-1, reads EAGVAQSPRYKIIEKRQSVAFWCNPISGHATLYWYQQILGQGPKLLIQFQNNGVVDDSQLPKDRFSAERLKGVDSTLKIQPAKLEDSAVYLCATRGLNTEAFFGQGTRLTVV.